This T cell receptor (beta chain) was obtained from a study of identical twins. Whole-study results and caveats: Sequences that were beta out-of-frame showed weaker excess twin sharing. Twin sharing of out-of-frame TCR alpha was underestimated by models in monozygotic pairs. One should note that invariant MAIT and iNKT cells could partly confound zero-insertion analyses.

Germline-derived CDR1 and CDR2 are SEHNR and FQNEAQ (reference sequence). The CDR3 has 11 amino acids. Template switching added a universal primer site; cDNA carried unique molecular identifiers. TCRdb re-derived calls from the 5' RACE reads in MiXCR, one entry per CDR3 protein. The table includes about 1.7 million distinct CDR3 sequences, 32% detected once. This clonotype was counted once. The antigen is undetermined. The chain joins TRBV7-9 to TRBJ2-1; D remains ambiguous. Sequencing was carried out using cord blood. The TCR comes from a newborn girl in good health. The CDR3 loop reads CSCSFLDEQFF. The CDR3 DNA follows: TGTTCCTGCAGCTTTCTGGATGAGCAGTTCTTC.